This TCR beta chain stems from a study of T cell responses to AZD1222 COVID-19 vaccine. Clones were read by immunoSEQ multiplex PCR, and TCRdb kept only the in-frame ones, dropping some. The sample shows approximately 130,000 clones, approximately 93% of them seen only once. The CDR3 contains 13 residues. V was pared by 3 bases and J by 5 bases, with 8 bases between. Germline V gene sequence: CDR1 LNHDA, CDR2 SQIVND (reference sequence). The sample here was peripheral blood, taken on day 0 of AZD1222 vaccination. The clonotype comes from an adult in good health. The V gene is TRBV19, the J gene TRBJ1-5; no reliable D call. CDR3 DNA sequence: TGTGCCAGTAGTATCGCAGACTATCAGCCCCAGCATTTT. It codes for CASSIADYQPQHF.